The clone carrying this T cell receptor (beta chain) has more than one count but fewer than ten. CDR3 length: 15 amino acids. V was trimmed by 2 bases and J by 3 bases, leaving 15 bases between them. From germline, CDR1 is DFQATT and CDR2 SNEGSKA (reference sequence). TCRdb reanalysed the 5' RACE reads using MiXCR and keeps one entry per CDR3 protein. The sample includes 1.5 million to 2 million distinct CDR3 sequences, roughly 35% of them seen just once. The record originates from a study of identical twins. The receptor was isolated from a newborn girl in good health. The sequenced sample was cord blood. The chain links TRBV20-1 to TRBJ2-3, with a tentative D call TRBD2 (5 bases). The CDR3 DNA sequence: TGCAGTGCTAGACCACCGGGGATGCAGACAGATACGCAGTATTTT. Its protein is CSARPPGMQTDTQYF.